This T cell receptor (beta chain) came from a study of cytomegalovirus exposure and HLA in healthy donors. About this clone: Its antigen is unknown.

Study-level results: Investigators reported 150 to 200 TCR beta chains as tied to cytomegalovirus. Across donors, presence/absence analyses took sequencing depth to be roughly uniform.

V lost 5 bases, J lost 4 bases, and 17 bases stayed unmatched. The CDR3 is 17 amino acids. Germline CDR1 reads MDHEN; CDR2 reads SYDVKM. The PCR made use of 60 Vbeta and 13 Jbeta primers. Some clones are missing from TCRdb's copy, which holds only in-frame ones; the method was immunoSEQ multiplex PCR. The profile shows 150,000 to 200,000 clones, around 85% of them singletons. The receptor comes from a man younger than 30 in good health and CMV-seronegative. Sequencing used PBMCs. V gene TRBV28 combines with J gene TRBJ2-7; 7 nucleotides match TRBD2. The CDR3: CASSLNEEGRDLYEQYF. The CDR3 DNA reads TGTGCCAGCAGTCTGAACGAGGAGGGGAGGGATCTATACGAGCAGTACTTC.